Described below is a single T cell receptor beta chain sequence and its context. The record originates from a study of blood T cell repertoires in COVID-19. In the original processing: The assay estimated nucleated cells by amplifying reference gene primers. Repertoires were generated with immunoSEQ multiplex PCR, while TCRdb's copy carries only in-frame clones and drops some. The DNA gave D and trimming, while V, J and clone size come from that table. The sample has approximately 150,000 clones, about 91% seen once. The germline gives CDR1 MNHNY, CDR2 SVGAGI (reference sequence). The CDR3 length is 16 residues. After removal of 8 bases from V and 4 bases from J, the junction contained 14 bases not matched to a gene.

The rearrangement links TRBV6-6 to TRBJ1-5; 7 bases map to TRBD1. The sample comprised peripheral blood. The clonotype originates from a woman aged 60-75 years with acute or convalescent COVID-19. Here the CDR3 reads CASLNPFSTGNQPQHF. In DNA form, the CDR3 reads TGTGCCAGCCTTAACCCCTTCTCGACAGGGAATCAGCCCCAGCATTTT.